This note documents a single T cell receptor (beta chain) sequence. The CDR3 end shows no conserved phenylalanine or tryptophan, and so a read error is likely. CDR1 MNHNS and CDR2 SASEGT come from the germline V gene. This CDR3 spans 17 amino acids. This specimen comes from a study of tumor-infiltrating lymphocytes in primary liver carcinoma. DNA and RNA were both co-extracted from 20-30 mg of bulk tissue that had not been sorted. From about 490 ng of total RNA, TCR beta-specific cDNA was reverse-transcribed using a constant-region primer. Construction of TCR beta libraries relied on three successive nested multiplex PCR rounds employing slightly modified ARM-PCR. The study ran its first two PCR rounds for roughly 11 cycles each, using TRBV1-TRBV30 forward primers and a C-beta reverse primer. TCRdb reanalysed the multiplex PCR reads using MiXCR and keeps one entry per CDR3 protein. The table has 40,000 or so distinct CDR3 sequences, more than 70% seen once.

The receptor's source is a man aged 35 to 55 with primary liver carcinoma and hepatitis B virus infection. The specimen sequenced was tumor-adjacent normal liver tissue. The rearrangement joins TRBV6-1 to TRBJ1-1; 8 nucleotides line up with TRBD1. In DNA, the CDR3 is TGTGCCAACAGTGAAGGTGAATGGCAGGGGGCTAACACTGAAGCTTTCGTT. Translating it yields CANSEGEWQGANTEAFV.